Listed below are T cell receptor beta chains from one sample, sequenced in a study of identical twins. Each CDR3 protein gets one entry after TCRdb re-called the 5' RACE reads with MiXCR. In the table there are around 230,000 distinct CDR3 sequences, approximately 7.1% of which are singletons. The sample was also linked to a second study, of T cells expressing NK-cell markers.

The sequencing input was CD8+ T cells sorted from blood. These receptor sequences come from a young woman in good health. Both conserved end residues are part of each CDR3. The D gene is left open where the match is weak. The size of a clone is reported for some rows only, either as once, few or many, or as a class for expanded clones.

clone_size	v_call	d_call	cdr3_length	j_call	cdr3_aa	cdr3_nt
few	TRBV28	-	15	TRBJ2-5	CASRLGLSLGETQYF	TGTGCCAGCAGGTTGGGGTTGTCCTTGGGGGAGACCCAGTACTTC
few	TRBV12-3/TRBV12-4	-	11	TRBJ2-1	CASSPGFEQFF	TGTGCCAGCAGCCCAGGGTTTGAGCAGTTCTTC
many	TRBV20-1	-	13	TRBJ2-4	CSAYYRTKNIQYF	TGCAGTGCTTATTACCGTACCAAAAACATTCAGTACTTC
-	TRBV7-9	-	11	TRBJ2-7	CASSSLLEQYF	TGTGCCAGCAGCTCCCTGCTCGAGCAGTACTTC
few	TRBV7-9	-	13	TRBJ2-3	CASSAPISDTQYF	TGTGCCAGCAGCGCCCCCATCTCAGATACGCAGTATTTT
-	TRBV7-2	TRBD2	15	TRBJ2-1	CASTELAGLLNEQFF	TGTGCCAGCACCGAGCTAGCGGGACTCCTCAATGAGCAGTTCTTC
-	TRBV11-2	-	14	TRBJ1-2	CASSLGGSDYGYTF	TGTGCCAGCAGCTTAGGAGGGTCCGACTATGGCTACACCTTC
many	TRBV12-3/TRBV12-4	-	12	TRBJ2-1	CASRLRGDEQFF	TGTGCCAGCAGGCTCAGGGGCGATGAGCAGTTCTTC
few	TRBV7-8	-	16	TRBJ2-1	CASNPRLANTYNEQFF	TGTGCCAGCAATCCCCGCCTGGCAAACACCTACAATGAGCAGTTCTTC
few	TRBV12-1	-	16	TRBJ2-7	CASSPHRDRRPYEQYF	TGTGCCAGCAGCCCACACCGGGACAGGAGACCCTACGAGCAGTACTTC
many	TRBV11-2	TRBD2	12	TRBJ2-7	CASSPAGQKQYF	TGTGCCAGCAGCCCAGCGGGGCAGAAGCAGTACTTC
few	TRBV29-1	-	14	TRBJ1-5	CSVEAGDSNQPQHF	TGCAGCGTTGAAGCCGGGGATAGCAATCAGCCCCAGCATTTT
many	TRBV7-8	-	12	TRBJ2-1	CASRGGRNEQFF	TGTGCCAGCAGGGGGGGTAGGAATGAGCAGTTCTTC
-	TRBV11-3	-	13	TRBJ1-1	CASSSRREGTAFF	TGTGCCAGCAGCTCGAGACGGGAGGGCACAGCTTTCTTT
many	TRBV9	TRBD1	15	TRBJ1-3	CASGGQAISGNTIYF	TGTGCCAGCGGAGGACAGGCCATCTCTGGAAACACCATATATTTT
many	TRBV29-1	TRBD2	15	TRBJ2-1	CSVEGRGRAGNEQFF	TGCAGCGTTGAAGGTCGCGGGAGGGCCGGGAATGAGCAGTTCTTC
-	TRBV7-3	-	13	TRBJ2-2	CASSSPPPGELFF	TGTGCCAGCAGCTCCCCACCCCCCGGGGAGCTGTTTTTT
-	TRBV11-2	-	14	TRBJ2-7	CASSRSDSSYEQYF	TGTGCCAGCAGCCGATCCGACAGTTCCTACGAGCAGTACTTC
many	TRBV2	-	13	TRBJ1-5	CASSPASNQPQHF	TGTGCCAGCAGTCCAGCCTCCAATCAGCCCCAGCATTTT
few	TRBV5-1	TRBD2	14	TRBJ2-2	CASSFGGAAGELFF	TGCGCCAGCAGCTTCGGGGGGGCCGCCGGGGAGCTGTTTTTT
many	TRBV5-1	TRBD1	14	TRBJ2-1	CASIPGQGRNEQFF	TGCGCCAGCATACCGGGACAGGGCCGGAATGAGCAGTTCTTC
-	TRBV9	-	12	TRBJ1-1	CASSGSTYGAFF	TGTGCCAGCAGCGGGTCGACCTACGGAGCTTTCTTT
many	TRBV6-2/TRBV6-3	-	13	TRBJ2-1	CASSYSGANEQFF	TGTGCCAGCAGTTACTCGGGGGCCAATGAGCAGTTCTTC
-	TRBV7-2	-	17	TRBJ1-6	CASSPEARGPLNSPLHF	TGTGCCAGCAGCCCTGAAGCCAGGGGCCCATTAAATTCACCCCTCCACTTT
-	TRBV5-1	-	17	TRBJ1-1	CASSLSSYYQQNTEAFF	TGCGCCAGCAGCTTGTCGTCGTATTACCAGCAGAACACTGAAGCTTTCTTT
-	TRBV20-1	TRBD2	16	TRBJ2-1	CSARAILGGRVNEQFF	TGCAGTGCTAGAGCCATTTTGGGCGGGAGGGTCAATGAGCAGTTCTTC
-	TRBV6-1	TRBD2	16	TRBJ2-1	CASRIAGENSYNEQFF	TGTGCCAGCAGGATAGCGGGGGAGAATTCCTACAATGAGCAGTTCTTC
many	TRBV4-3	-	18	TRBJ2-2	CASSPSVGPPANTGELFF	TGCGCCAGCAGCCCCAGCGTAGGACCACCCGCGAACACCGGGGAGCTGTTTTTT
-	TRBV12-3/TRBV12-4	-	14	TRBJ1-1	CASSWGQRNTEAFF	TGTGCCAGCAGTTGGGGGCAGAGGAACACTGAAGCTTTCTTT
few	TRBV9	TRBD1	14	TRBJ2-3	CASERQGGTDTQYF	TGTGCCAGCGAACGACAGGGAGGCACAGATACGCAGTATTTT
many	TRBV6-2/TRBV6-3	-	16	TRBJ2-5	CASSLLGVGAQETQYF	TGTGCCAGCAGCCTTCTTGGAGTGGGAGCCCAAGAGACCCAGTACTTC
-	TRBV11-2	TRBD1	17	TRBJ2-7	CASSPSPPGTGSYEQYF	TGTGCCAGCAGCCCATCGCCCCCGGGGACAGGCTCCTACGAGCAGTACTTC
-	TRBV29-1	-	13	TRBJ1-1	CSVEVPGTIEAFF	TGCAGCGTTGAAGTACCAGGGACGATTGAAGCTTTCTTT
few	TRBV9	-	15	TRBJ2-1	CASSVEVFGKVEQFF	TGTGCCAGCAGCGTAGAGGTCTTCGGGAAAGTAGAGCAGTTCTTC
few	TRBV28	-	14	TRBJ2-5	CASSLDRPRETQYF	TGTGCCAGCAGTTTGGACCGGCCACGAGAGACCCAGTACTTC
few	TRBV27	-	14	TRBJ1-5	CASRQIFGVQPQHF	TGTGCCAGCAGACAAATCTTCGGGGTTCAGCCCCAGCATTTT
-	TRBV9	TRBD2	14	TRBJ2-1	CASSVHGRGNEQFF	TGTGCCAGCAGCGTACACGGGAGGGGGAATGAGCAGTTCTTC
many	TRBV12-3/TRBV12-4	-	12	TRBJ2-1	CASSLSLYEQFF	TGTGCCAGCAGTTTATCACTCTATGAGCAGTTCTTC
-	TRBV27	-	14	TRBJ2-7	CASSFGLGAYEQYF	TGTGCCAGCAGTTTCGGTCTAGGCGCCTACGAGCAGTACTTC
many	TRBV2	-	12	TRBJ1-1	CASRHRNTEAFF	TGTGCCAGCAGACACAGGAACACTGAAGCTTTCTTT
few	TRBV19	-	14	TRBJ1-2	CASSTPGHIYGYTF	TGTGCCAGTAGTACTCCGGGACACATCTATGGCTACACCTTC
few	TRBV12-3/TRBV12-4	TRBD1	15	TRBJ1-2	CASSPHDRAQDGYTF	TGTGCCAGCAGTCCACACGACAGGGCACAGGATGGCTACACCTTC
few	TRBV9	-	14	TRBJ2-7	CASSGATATYEQYF	TGTGCCAGCAGCGGAGCGACAGCAACCTACGAGCAGTACTTC
few	TRBV18	TRBD1	15	TRBJ2-7	CASSPEDRVAYEQYF	TGTGCCAGCTCACCGGAAGACAGGGTGGCCTACGAGCAGTACTTC
-	TRBV15	-	13	TRBJ2-1	CATSRGGRYEQFF	TGTGCCACCAGCAGAGGGGGGAGGTATGAGCAGTTCTTC